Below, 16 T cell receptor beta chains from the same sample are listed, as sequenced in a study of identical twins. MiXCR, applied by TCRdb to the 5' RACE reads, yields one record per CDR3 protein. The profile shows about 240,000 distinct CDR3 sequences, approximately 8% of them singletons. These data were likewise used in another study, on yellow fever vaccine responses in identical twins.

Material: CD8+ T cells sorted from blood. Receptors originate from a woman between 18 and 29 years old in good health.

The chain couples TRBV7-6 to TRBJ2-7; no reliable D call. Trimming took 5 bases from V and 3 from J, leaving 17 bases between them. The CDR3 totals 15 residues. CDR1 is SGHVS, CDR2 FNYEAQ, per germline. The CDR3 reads CASSHTGTRIYEQYF. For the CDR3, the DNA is TGTGCCAGCAGCCACACCGGCACCAGGATCTACGAGCAGTACTTC.

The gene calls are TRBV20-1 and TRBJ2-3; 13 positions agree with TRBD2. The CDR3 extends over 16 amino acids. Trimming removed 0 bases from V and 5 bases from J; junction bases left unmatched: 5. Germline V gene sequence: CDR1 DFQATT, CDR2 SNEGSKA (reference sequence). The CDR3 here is CSARDGTSGTKDTQYF. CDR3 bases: TGCAGTGCTAGAGATGGGACTAGCGGGACCAAAGATACGCAGTATTTT.

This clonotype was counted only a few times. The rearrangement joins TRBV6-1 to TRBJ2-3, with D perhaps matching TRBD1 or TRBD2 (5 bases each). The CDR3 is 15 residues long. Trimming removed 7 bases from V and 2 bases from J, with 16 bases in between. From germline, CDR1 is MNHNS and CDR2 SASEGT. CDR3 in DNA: TGTGCCAGCATTCAGGGACCGGGAACCACAGATACGCAGTATTTT. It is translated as CASIQGPGTTDTQYF.

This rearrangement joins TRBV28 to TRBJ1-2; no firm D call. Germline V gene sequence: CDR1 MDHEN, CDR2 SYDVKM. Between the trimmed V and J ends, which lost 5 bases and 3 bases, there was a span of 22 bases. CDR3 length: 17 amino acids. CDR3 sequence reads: CASSLPGRAPEDYGYTF. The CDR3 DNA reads TGTGCCAGCAGTCTACCCGGGCGGGCCCCTGAAGACTATGGCTACACCTTC.

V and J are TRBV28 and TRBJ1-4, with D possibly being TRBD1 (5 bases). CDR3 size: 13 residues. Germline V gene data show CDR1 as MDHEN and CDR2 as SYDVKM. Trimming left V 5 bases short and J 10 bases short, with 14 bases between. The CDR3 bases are TGTGCCAGCAGTCCCGAATCCAGGGCAAAACTGTTTTTT. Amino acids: CASSPESRAKLFF.

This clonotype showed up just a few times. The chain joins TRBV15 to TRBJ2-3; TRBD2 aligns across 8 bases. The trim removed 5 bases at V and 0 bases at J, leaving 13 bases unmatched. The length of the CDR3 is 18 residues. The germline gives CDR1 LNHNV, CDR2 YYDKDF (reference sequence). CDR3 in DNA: TGTGCCACCAGCCAGCCTTCTAGCGGGTTCCCTAGCACAGATACGCAGTATTTT. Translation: CATSQPSSGFPSTDTQYF.

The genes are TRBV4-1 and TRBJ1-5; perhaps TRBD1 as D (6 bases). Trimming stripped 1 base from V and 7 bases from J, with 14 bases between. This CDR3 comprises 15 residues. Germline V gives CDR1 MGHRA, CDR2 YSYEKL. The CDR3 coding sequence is TGCGCCAGCAGCCAAGTGAAGGACAGCTTGCAGCCCCAGCATTTT. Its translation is CASSQVKDSLQPQHF.

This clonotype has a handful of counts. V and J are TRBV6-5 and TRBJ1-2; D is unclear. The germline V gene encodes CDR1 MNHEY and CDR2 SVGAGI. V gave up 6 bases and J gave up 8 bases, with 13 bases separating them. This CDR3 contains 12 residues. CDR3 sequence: CASRNGLLGYTF. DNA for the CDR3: TGTGCCAGCAGAAACGGGTTGCTCGGCTACACCTTC.

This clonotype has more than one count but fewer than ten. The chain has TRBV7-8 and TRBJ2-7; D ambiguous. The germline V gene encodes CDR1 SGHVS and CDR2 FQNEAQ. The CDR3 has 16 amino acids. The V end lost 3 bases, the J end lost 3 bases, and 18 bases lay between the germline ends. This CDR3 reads CASSFDGSPPYYEQYV. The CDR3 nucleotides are TGTGCCAGCAGCTTCGATGGATCGCCACCCTACTACGAGCAGTACGTC.

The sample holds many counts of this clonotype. The CDR3 is CASSRDRATNEKLFF. The CDR3 DNA is TGTGCCAGCAGCCGGGACAGAGCAACTAATGAAAAACTGTTTTTT. The chain has TRBV7-9 and TRBJ1-4; 7 nucleotides match TRBD1. Germline V gives CDR1 SEHNR, CDR2 FQNEAQ (reference sequence). V shed 5 bases and J 0 bases; nucleotides not matched to a gene: 3. The CDR3 has 15 residues.

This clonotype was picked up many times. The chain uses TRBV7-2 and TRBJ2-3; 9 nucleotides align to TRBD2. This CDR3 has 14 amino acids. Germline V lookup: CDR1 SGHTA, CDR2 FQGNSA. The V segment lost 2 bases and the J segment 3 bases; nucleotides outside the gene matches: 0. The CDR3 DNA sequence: TGTGCCAGCAGCTTACTAGCGGGGACAGATACGCAGTATTTT. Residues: CASSLLAGTDTQYF.

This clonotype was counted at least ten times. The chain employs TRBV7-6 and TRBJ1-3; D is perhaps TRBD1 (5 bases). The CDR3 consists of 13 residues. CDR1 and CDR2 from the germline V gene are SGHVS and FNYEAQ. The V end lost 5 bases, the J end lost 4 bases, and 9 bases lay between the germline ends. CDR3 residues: CASSRDGGNTIYF. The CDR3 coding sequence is TGTGCCAGCAGCCGGGACGGCGGAAACACCATATATTTT.

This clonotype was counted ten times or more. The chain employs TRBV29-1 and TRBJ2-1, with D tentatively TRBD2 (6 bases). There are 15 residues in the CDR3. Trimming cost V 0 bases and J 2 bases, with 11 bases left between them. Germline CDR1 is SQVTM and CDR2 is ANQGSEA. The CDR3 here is CSVEDGREPYNEQFF. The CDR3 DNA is TGCAGCGTTGAAGACGGTCGGGAGCCCTACAATGAGCAGTTCTTC.

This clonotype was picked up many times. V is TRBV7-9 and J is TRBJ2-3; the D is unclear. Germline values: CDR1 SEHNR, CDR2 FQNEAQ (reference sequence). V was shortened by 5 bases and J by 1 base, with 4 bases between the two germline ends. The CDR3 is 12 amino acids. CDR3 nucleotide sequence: TGTGCCAGCAGCCCCCGCACAGATACGCAGTATTTT. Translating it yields CASSPRTDTQYF.

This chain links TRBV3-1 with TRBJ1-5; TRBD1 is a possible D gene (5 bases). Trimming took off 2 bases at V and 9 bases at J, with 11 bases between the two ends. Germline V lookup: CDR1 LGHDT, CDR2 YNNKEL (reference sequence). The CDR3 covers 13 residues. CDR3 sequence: CASSQRGDRPQHF. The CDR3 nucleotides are TGTGCCAGCAGCCAAAGAGGGGATAGGCCCCAGCATTTT.

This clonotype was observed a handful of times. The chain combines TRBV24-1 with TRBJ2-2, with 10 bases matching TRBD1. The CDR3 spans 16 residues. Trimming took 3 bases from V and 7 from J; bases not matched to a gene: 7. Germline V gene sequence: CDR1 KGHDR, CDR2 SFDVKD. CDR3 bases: TGTGCCACCAGTGATAGGAAGACAGGGGGCCACGGGGAGCTGTTTTTT. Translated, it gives CATSDRKTGGHGELFF.